The sequence of this TCR beta chain was determined in a study of response to subunit inactivated influenza vaccine. Germline assignment: CDR1 LGHDT and CDR2 YNNKEL (reference sequence). The junction had 7 bases not matched to a gene; V was cut back by 5 bases and J by 4 bases. The CDR3 covers 16 residues. Each CDR3 protein is one row after TCRdb ran MiXCR on the RT-PCR reads. The sample carries 650,000 to 800,000 distinct CDR3 sequences, approximately 15% recorded once. V and J are TRBV3-1 and TRBJ2-6; 8 bases line up with TRBD2. This TCR came from a man between 50 and 59 years old who received an inactivated influenza vaccine. The source was PBMCs from blood, collected roughly 15 days before vaccination. The CDR3 is CASSWSGRTGANVLTF. The DNA of the CDR3 is TGTGCCAGCAGCTGGAGCGGGAGAACCGGGGCCAACGTCCTGACTTTC.